This entry features one TCR beta chain sequence. V trimming: 6 bases; J trimming: 9 bases; junction bases outside the gene matches: 11. The CDR3 has 16 residues. Germline V gene sequence: CDR1 MDHEN, CDR2 SYDVKM. This entry is derived from a study of control samples from healthy donors and cancer patients. Repertoires were generated with immunoSEQ multiplex PCR, while TCRdb's copy carries only in-frame clones and drops some. The sample consists of 150,000 to 200,000 clones, 90% to 95% of them appearing once. V usage is TRBV28 and J usage is TRBJ2-1; 13 bases align to TRBD2. The sequenced sample was blood. The sequence came from a woman between 18 and 30 years old in good health. For the CDR3, the DNA is TGTGCCAGCAGCCCTGCGGGACTAGCGGGATCGATTGAGCAGTTCTTC. Protein: CASSPAGLAGSIEQFF.